A single sample gave rise to the 8 T cell receptor beta chains below, sequenced in a study of shared clonotypes between healthy human individuals. Some clones are missing from TCRdb's copy, which holds only in-frame ones; the method was immunoSEQ multiplex PCR. The profile shows approximately 710,000 clones, about 92% of them singletons. Sequenced material: memory CD8+ T cells from PBMCs. Specified subset: CD45RO+ cells pooled with CCR7-negative TemRA cells. The receptor set was obtained from a man younger than 35 in good health. Some clones in this sample may be carry-over from other donors' samples.

This clone was recorded only once. The chain uses TRBV23-1 and TRBJ2-1; D perhaps matches TRBD2 (6 bases). TRBV23-1 is noted as an ORF with a role that remains uncertain. Deletions cut 0 bases from V and 7 bases from J, with 10 bases between. The CDR3 contains 14 residues. The CDR3 nucleotides are TGCGCCAGCAGTCAATCGGCAGGGAGGAATGAGCAGTTCTTC. Its translation is CASSQSAGRNEQFF.

This clone occurred once. The chain recombines TRBV5-5 with TRBJ2-7, with 9 bases aligning to TRBD1. Germline V CDR1 and CDR2: SGHKS, YYEKEE (reference sequence). The CDR3 consists of 16 residues. V dropped 4 bases and J dropped 7; count of bases not matched to a gene: 15. DNA of the CDR3: TGTGCCAGCAGCCCTACAGGGGGCTCACTTGGTGGGGAGCAGTACTTC. Translation: CASSPTGGSLGGEQYF.

The V call is TRBV7-8, the J call TRBJ1-3, with 7 bases that match TRBD1. The CDR3 totals 16 residues. The ends lost 4 bases at V and 0 bases at J; junction bases unmatched: 6. Looked up from germline, CDR1 is SGHVS and CDR2 is FQNEAQ. The DNA of the CDR3 is TGTGCCAGCAGCTACGCCAGGACAGGCTCTGGAAACACCATATATTTT. Translated: CASSYARTGSGNTIYF.

This chain connects TRBV4-1 to TRBJ1-2, with a possible D match to TRBD1 (6 bases). The germline gives CDR1 MGHRA, CDR2 YSYEKL. V lost 1 base to trimming and J lost 2 bases, with 17 bases between them. This CDR3 has 17 amino acids. As DNA, the CDR3 is TGCGCCAGCAGCCAAGCCCACCGTGGGACATCGAACTATGGCTACACCTTC. As protein: CASSQAHRGTSNYGYTF.

CDR3 sequence: CASSLDTCNYGYTF. The CDR3 DNA reads as TGTGCCAGCAGCTTAGATACATGCAACTATGGCTACACCTTC. V usage is TRBV11-3 and J usage is TRBJ1-2; D is undetermined. Germline CDR1 reads SGHNT; CDR2 reads YENEEA. Between the trimmed V and J ends, which lost 0 bases and 2 bases, there was a span of 7 bases. The CDR3 extends over 14 amino acids.

The V and J genes are TRBV2 and TRBJ1-2; D might be TRBD1 (6 bases). V was trimmed by 6 bases and J by 8 bases, leaving 13 bases between them. The CDR3 covers 12 residues. Germline values: CDR1 SNHLY, CDR2 FYNNEI. The CDR3 region has the DNA TGTGCCAGCAGCGCACACAGGGCGGGCTACACCTTC. It is translated as CASSAHRAGYTF.

This clone has only one observation. This rearrangement joins TRBV28 to TRBJ1-2; D call uncertain. Germline V CDR1 and CDR2: MDHEN, SYDVKM. The germline V and J ends were trimmed by 4 bases and 2 bases, with 8 bases remaining between them. The CDR3 runs to 13 residues. CDR3 residues: CASSYTVNYGYTF. CDR3 sequence (DNA): TGTGCCAGCAGTTATACGGTGAACTATGGCTACACCTTC.

V and J are TRBV4-1 and TRBJ2-7; D not certain. The CDR3 extends over 14 amino acids. The V end lost 3 bases, the J end lost 2 bases, and 11 bases lay between the germline ends. Germline V lookup: CDR1 MGHRA, CDR2 YSYEKL. CDR3: CASSQWSGPYEQYF. CDR3 DNA sequence: TGCGCCAGCAGCCAGTGGTCTGGCCCCTACGAGCAGTACTTC.